The 7 T cell receptor beta chains reported below all come from one sample, sequenced in a study of blood T cell repertoires in COVID-19. Here immunoSEQ multiplex PCR was the method, and the copy in TCRdb shows in-frame clones only, minus some. This sample has under 300,000 clones, with about 88% found just once. The sample comprised peripheral blood. These receptors all come from a woman in her sixties or seventies with COVID-19, enrolled during active disease.

A note on this clone: The identical CDR3 is also encoded by other nucleotide sequences in the sample. This chain joins TRBV28 and TRBJ2-7; D is perhaps TRBD1 (5 bases). Germline CDR1 reads MDHEN; CDR2 reads SYDVKM. The length of the CDR3 is 12 residues. The ends were cut back, 3 bases at V and 4 bases at J, with 7 bases in the middle. CDR3 nucleotides: TGTGCCAGCAGTTTTAGGGGATACGAGCAGTACTTC. Encoded protein: CASSFRGYEQYF.

V is TRBV18 and J is TRBJ2-1, with 10 bases fitting TRBD1. The junction had 9 bases not matched to a gene; V was cut back by 4 bases and J by 6 bases. Germline lookup yields CDR1 KGHSH and CDR2 LQKENI. CDR3 length: 16 residues. In DNA form, the CDR3 reads TGTGCCAGCTCACTCGTCCGGGGACAGGGGCGCAATGAGCAGTTCTTC. Its translation: CASSLVRGQGRNEQFF.

CDR3 loop: CASSSHRETDYGYTF. The CDR3 DNA reads as TGTGCCAGCAGCTCCCACAGGGAGACGGACTATGGCTACACCTTC. The rearrangement joins TRBV5-4 to TRBJ1-2; a weak D match, TRBD1 (6 bases). The germline gives CDR1 SGHNT, CDR2 YYREEE (reference sequence). This CDR3 has 15 residues. V was cut by 3 bases and J by 3 bases, with 15 bases left in between.

In regard to this clone: The sample carries other DNA sequences with the same CDR3. This chain joins TRBV3-1 (or the pseudogene TRBV3-2) and TRBJ2-7; no definite D call. V lost 4 bases and J lost 4, with 8 bases in between. CDR1 and CDR2 (germline): LGHDT, YNNKEL (reference sequence). This CDR3 has 12 amino acids. The CDR3 region has the DNA TGTGCCAGCAGCCCCTCTTCTTACGAGCAGTACTTC. As protein: CASSPSSYEQYF.

V usage is TRBV12-3 or TRBV12-4 and J usage is TRBJ1-2; D is unresolved. Between the trimmed V and J ends, which lost 6 bases and 0 bases, there was a span of 8 bases. The CDR3 contains 13 residues. CDR3 DNA sequence: TGTGCCAGCAGGCATGAGACTAACTATGGCTACACCTTC. This gives the protein CASRHETNYGYTF.

V and J are TRBV21-1 and TRBJ1-2. TRBV21-1 is a documented pseudogene. This CDR3 is 12 amino acids long. The CDR3 DNA reads as TGTGCCACCGATGGGGAGGGCAGCCGTTCCAACTTC. This sequence encodes CATDGEGSRSNF.

CDR3: CSVVGTGQGTYEQYF. The CDR3 coding sequence is TGCAGCGTTGTAGGGACGGGACAGGGGACTTACGAGCAGTACTTC. This chain links TRBV29-1 with TRBJ2-7, with 10 positions matching TRBD1. J lost 4 bases, V lost 4 bases, and 10 bases had no gene match. The CDR3 length is 15 residues. In germline, CDR1 is SQVTM, CDR2 ANQGSEA.